This T cell receptor (beta chain) originates from a study of CD8 T cells in ankylosing spondylitis. This clonotype was observed a handful of times. What it binds is not known. Study-wide results and limits: What seemed typical of ankylosing spondylitis blood was a TCR beta motif built from eight highly homologous variants.

CDR1 and CDR2 from the germline V gene are LNHNV and YYDKDF (reference sequence). This CDR3 spans 17 amino acids. V dropped 1 base and J dropped 3 bases, with 18 bases sitting between them. Using its own MiXCR run on the 5' RACE reads, TCRdb lists one record per CDR3 protein. In the table there are a few hundred thousand distinct CDR3 sequences, 15% to 20% of which are singletons. The sequence derives from a male donor with ankylosing spondylitis. The specimen sequenced was blood, either unsorted or a sorted T cell fraction (not recorded which). The V gene is TRBV15, the J gene TRBJ2-5, with D perhaps matching TRBD2 (6 bases). The CDR3 DNA sequence: TGTGCCACCAGCAGAGGCGCGGGACCAAGGCTGGAAGAGACCCAGTACTTC. Amino acid sequence: CATSRGAGPRLEETQYF.